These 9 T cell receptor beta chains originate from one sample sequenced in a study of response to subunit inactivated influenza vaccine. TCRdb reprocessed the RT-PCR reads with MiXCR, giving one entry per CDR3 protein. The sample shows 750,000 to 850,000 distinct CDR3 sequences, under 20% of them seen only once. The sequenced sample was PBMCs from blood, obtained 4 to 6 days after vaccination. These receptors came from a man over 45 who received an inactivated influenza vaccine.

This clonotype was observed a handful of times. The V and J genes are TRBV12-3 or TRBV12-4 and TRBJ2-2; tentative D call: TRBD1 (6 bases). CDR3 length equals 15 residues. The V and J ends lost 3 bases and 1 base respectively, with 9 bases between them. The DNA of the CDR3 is TGTGCCAGCAGTTTGAAACAGGGGAACACCGGGGAGCTGTTTTTT. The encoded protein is CASSLKQGNTGELFF.

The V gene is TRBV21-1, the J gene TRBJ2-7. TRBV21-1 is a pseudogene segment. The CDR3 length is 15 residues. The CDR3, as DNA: TGTGCCAGCAGCAAAGTGCACTGGACCTCCTACGAGCAGTACTTC. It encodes CASSKVHWTSYEQYF.

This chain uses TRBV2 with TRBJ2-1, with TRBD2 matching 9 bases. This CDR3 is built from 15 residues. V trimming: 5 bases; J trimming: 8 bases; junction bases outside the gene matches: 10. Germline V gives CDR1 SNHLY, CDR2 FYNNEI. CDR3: CASSRLREGPYEQFF. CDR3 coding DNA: TGTGCCAGCAGTCGTTTGCGGGAGGGACCGTATGAGCAGTTCTTC.

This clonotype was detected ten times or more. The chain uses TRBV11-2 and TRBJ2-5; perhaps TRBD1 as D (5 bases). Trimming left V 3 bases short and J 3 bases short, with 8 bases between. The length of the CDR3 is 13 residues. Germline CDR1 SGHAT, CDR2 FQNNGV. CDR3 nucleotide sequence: TGTGCCAGCAGCTTTTCAGGGAAAGAGACCCAGTACTTC. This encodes CASSFSGKETQYF.

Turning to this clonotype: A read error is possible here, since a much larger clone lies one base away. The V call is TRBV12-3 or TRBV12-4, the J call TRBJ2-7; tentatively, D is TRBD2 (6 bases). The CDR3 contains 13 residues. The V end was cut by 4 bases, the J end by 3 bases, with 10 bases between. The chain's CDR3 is CASSYRLVYEQYF. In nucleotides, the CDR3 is TGTGCCAGCAGTTATAGACTAGTCTACGAGCAGTACTTC.

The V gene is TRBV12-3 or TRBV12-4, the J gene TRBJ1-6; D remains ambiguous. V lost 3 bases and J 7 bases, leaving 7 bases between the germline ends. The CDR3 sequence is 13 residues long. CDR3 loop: CASSLSANSPLHF. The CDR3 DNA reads TGTGCCAGCAGTTTGTCCGCCAATTCACCCCTCCACTTT.

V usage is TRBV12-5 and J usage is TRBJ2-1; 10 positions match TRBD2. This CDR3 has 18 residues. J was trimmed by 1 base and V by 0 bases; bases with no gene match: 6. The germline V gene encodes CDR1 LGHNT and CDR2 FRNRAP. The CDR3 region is CASGLVFSSGGSYNEQFF. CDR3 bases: TGTGCTAGTGGTTTGGTATTCAGTAGCGGGGGGTCCTACAATGAGCAGTTCTTC.

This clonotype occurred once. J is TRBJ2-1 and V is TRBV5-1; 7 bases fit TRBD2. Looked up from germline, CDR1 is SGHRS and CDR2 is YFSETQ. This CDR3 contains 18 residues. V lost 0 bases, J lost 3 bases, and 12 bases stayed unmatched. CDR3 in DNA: TGCGCCAGCAGCTTGGCCGGTAGTGGCGGGAGTCTCTACAATGAGCAGTTCTTC. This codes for CASSLAGSGGSLYNEQFF.

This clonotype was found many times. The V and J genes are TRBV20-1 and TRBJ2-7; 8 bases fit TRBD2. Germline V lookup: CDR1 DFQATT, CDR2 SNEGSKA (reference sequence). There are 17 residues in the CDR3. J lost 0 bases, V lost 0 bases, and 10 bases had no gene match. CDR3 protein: CSARDRTSGGTSYEQYF. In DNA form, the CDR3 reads TGCAGTGCTAGAGATCGAACTAGCGGAGGGACCTCCTACGAGCAGTACTTC.